This T cell receptor (beta chain) stems from a study of T cell responses to AZD1222 COVID-19 vaccine. The study's findings and limits: The reported proportion of spike-specific TCRs targeting unmutated variant regions was nearly half.

On this clone itself: No antigen is known for it.

Only in-frame clones appear in the TCRdb table, and some are missing; sequencing was by immunoSEQ multiplex PCR. The table includes 100,000 or so clones, more than 70% detected once. CDR1 and CDR2 from the germline V gene are MNHEY and SVGAGI. V was pared by 6 bases and J by 2 bases, with 16 bases between. This CDR3 contains 15 residues. The TCR originated in an adult in good health. Sequencing used peripheral blood, obtained on day 0 of AZD1222 vaccination. This chain links TRBV6-5 with TRBJ2-5; perhaps D is TRBD1 or TRBD2 (5 bases each). The CDR3 spells CASRITGLGQETQYF. The CDR3 region has the DNA TGTGCCAGCAGGATTACGGGGCTAGGGCAAGAGACCCAGTACTTC.